The rows below give T cell receptor beta chains drawn from one sample of a study of response to subunit inactivated influenza vaccine. From the RT-PCR reads, TCRdb called clonotypes with MiXCR, one entry per CDR3 protein. In the table there are approximately 530,000 distinct CDR3 sequences, approximately 12% of which are singletons. The sequences come from PBMCs from blood, collected about 40 days after vaccination. These receptors all come from a man in his fifties who received an inactivated influenza vaccine. The CDR3 runs from the conserved cysteine through the conserved F or W. D genes are given only for firm matches. Size is omitted from some rows. Given values are once, few, many or a class for expanded clones.

j_call: TRBJ2-1
v_call: TRBV4-3
clone_size: few
cdr3_length: 17
d_call: TRBD2
cdr3_nt: TGCGCCAGCAGCCAAGATTTTGATACTAGCGGGTACAATGAGCAGTTCTTC
cdr3_aa: CASSQDFDTSGYNEQFF

j_call: TRBJ1-4
v_call: TRBV12-3/TRBV12-4
clone_size: -
cdr3_length: 13
d_call: -
cdr3_nt: TGTGCCAGCAGAAATAGGGGGAATGAAAAACTGTTTTTT
cdr3_aa: CASRNRGNEKLFF

j_call: TRBJ2-5
v_call: TRBV6-1
clone_size: few
cdr3_length: 16
d_call: TRBD2
cdr3_nt: TGTGCCAGCAGTCCCGGGACTAGCGGGGGGGCGGAGACCCAGTACTTC
cdr3_aa: CASSPGTSGGAETQYF

j_call: TRBJ2-7
v_call: TRBV2
clone_size: few
cdr3_length: 14
d_call: TRBD2
cdr3_nt: TGTGCCAGCAGTGAATGGGAGGGCCCCTACGAGCAGTACTTC
cdr3_aa: CASSEWEGPYEQYF

j_call: TRBJ1-5
v_call: TRBV7-2
clone_size: few
cdr3_length: 15
d_call: TRBD1
cdr3_nt: TGTGCCAGCAGCTCGCGTCCAGGGGGCAGCCAGCCCCAGCATTTT
cdr3_aa: CASSSRPGGSQPQHF

j_call: TRBJ2-1
v_call: TRBV5-5
clone_size: -
cdr3_length: 17
d_call: -
cdr3_nt: TGTGCCAGCAGCTTGGTGTTAGGCAGGGGTACCTACAATGAGCAGTTCTTC
cdr3_aa: CASSLVLGRGTYNEQFF

j_call: TRBJ2-2
v_call: TRBV20-1
clone_size: -
cdr3_length: 17
d_call: TRBD1
cdr3_nt: TGCAGTGCCAGGTGGCGTTTTGGACAGGGCAACACCGGGGAGCTGTTTTTT
cdr3_aa: CSARWRFGQGNTGELFF

j_call: TRBJ2-5
v_call: TRBV5-5
clone_size: many
cdr3_length: 13
d_call: -
cdr3_nt: TGTGCCAGCAGCCAGGGGCAGCAAGAGACCCAGTACTTC
cdr3_aa: CASSQGQQETQYF

j_call: TRBJ2-2
v_call: TRBV4-3
clone_size: -
cdr3_length: 23
d_call: TRBD2
cdr3_nt: TGCGCCAGCAGCCAACAACATAGATTAGCGGGGTTGCCGGCCCTCGCGAACACCGGGGAGCTGTTTTTT
cdr3_aa: CASSQQHRLAGLPALANTGELFF

j_call: TRBJ1-1
v_call: TRBV11-2
clone_size: many
cdr3_length: 13
d_call: -
cdr3_nt: TGTGCCAGCAGCTTAGTGGTGGGCACTGAAGCTTTCTTT
cdr3_aa: CASSLVVGTEAFF

j_call: TRBJ1-3
v_call: TRBV12-3/TRBV12-4
clone_size: few
cdr3_length: 13
d_call: -
cdr3_nt: TGTGCCAGCAGTTTCAGTAACCGAAACACCATATATTTT
cdr3_aa: CASSFSNRNTIYF

j_call: TRBJ2-1
v_call: TRBV6-5
clone_size: few
cdr3_length: 13
d_call: TRBD2
cdr3_nt: TGTGCCAGCAGTTACCCTAGCGGGAGAGAGCAGTTCTTC
cdr3_aa: CASSYPSGREQFF

j_call: TRBJ2-2
v_call: TRBV20-1
clone_size: -
cdr3_length: 18
d_call: -
cdr3_nt: TGCAGGGCTAGAGATTCAGACCCCACACAAAGGAATACCGGGGAGCTGTTTTTT
cdr3_aa: CRARDSDPTQRNTGELFF

j_call: TRBJ2-2
v_call: TRBV12-3/TRBV12-4
clone_size: many
cdr3_length: 15
d_call: TRBD2
cdr3_nt: TGTGCCAGCAGTTCCGGACTAGCCCCCGGCGGGGAGCTGTTTTTT
cdr3_aa: CASSSGLAPGGELFF

j_call: TRBJ1-2
v_call: TRBV27
clone_size: few
cdr3_length: 15
d_call: TRBD1
cdr3_nt: TGTGCCAGCAGTCCCCATGACAGGGCGTCCTATGGCTACACCTTC
cdr3_aa: CASSPHDRASYGYTF

j_call: TRBJ2-1
v_call: TRBV12-3/TRBV12-4
clone_size: -
cdr3_length: 13
d_call: -
cdr3_nt: TGTGCCAGCAGTACTGTGGGAAAGGCTGAGCAGTTCTTC
cdr3_aa: CASSTVGKAEQFF

j_call: TRBJ2-5
v_call: TRBV12-3/TRBV12-4
clone_size: -
cdr3_length: 14
d_call: -
cdr3_nt: TGTGCCAGCAGTTTGGAGAGTCCGCTAGGGACCCAGTACTTC
cdr3_aa: CASSLESPLGTQYF

j_call: TRBJ2-3
v_call: TRBV20-1
clone_size: many
cdr3_length: 13
d_call: TRBD2
cdr3_nt: TGCAGTGGACTAGCGGGGGGAGGTGATACGCAGTATTTT
cdr3_aa: CSGLAGGGDTQYF

j_call: TRBJ2-3
v_call: TRBV5-1
clone_size: -
cdr3_length: 17
d_call: -
cdr3_nt: TGCGCCAGCAGCTTGATGGGGACACCCTCTAGCACAGATACGCAGTATTTT
cdr3_aa: CASSLMGTPSSTDTQYF

j_call: TRBJ2-7
v_call: TRBV18
clone_size: -
cdr3_length: 15
d_call: -
cdr3_nt: TGTGCCAGCTCACCAACCGAAAACAGGGCCTACGAGCAGTACTTC
cdr3_aa: CASSPTENRAYEQYF

j_call: TRBJ2-1
v_call: TRBV10-3
clone_size: -
cdr3_length: 15
d_call: TRBD1
cdr3_nt: TGTGCCATCAGTGCGGACAGGGGGACCTACAATGAGCAGTTCTTC
cdr3_aa: CAISADRGTYNEQFF

j_call: TRBJ2-3
v_call: TRBV25-1
clone_size: few
cdr3_length: 17
d_call: TRBD2
cdr3_nt: TGTGCCAGCAGTGAATTGAGCGGGAGGGCCGGAACAGATACGCAGTATTTT
cdr3_aa: CASSELSGRAGTDTQYF

j_call: TRBJ2-7
v_call: TRBV20-1
clone_size: -
cdr3_length: 13
d_call: TRBD2
cdr3_nt: TGCAGTGCTAAAAGCGGGGGAGTATACGAGCAGTACTTC
cdr3_aa: CSAKSGGVYEQYF

j_call: TRBJ1-2
v_call: TRBV7-2
clone_size: few
cdr3_length: 14
d_call: -
cdr3_nt: TGTGCCAGCAGCCTAGGGGGGCGACTAGAAGGCTACACCTTC
cdr3_aa: CASSLGGRLEGYTF

j_call: TRBJ2-2
v_call: TRBV20-1
clone_size: few
cdr3_length: 15
d_call: -
cdr3_nt: TGCAGTGCTAGAGGAATAGACCCGAACACCGGGGAGCTGTTTTTT
cdr3_aa: CSARGIDPNTGELFF

j_call: TRBJ2-3
v_call: TRBV20-1
clone_size: few
cdr3_length: 20
d_call: TRBD2
cdr3_nt: TGCAGTGCTAGAAAGCTCCCGGGACTAGCGGGGGGGATGAACACAGATACGCAGTATTTT
cdr3_aa: CSARKLPGLAGGMNTDTQYF

j_call: TRBJ2-5
v_call: TRBV7-2
clone_size: -
cdr3_length: 15
d_call: TRBD1
cdr3_nt: TGTGCCAGCAGCTTAGTCCCAGGGGGCCGGGAGACCCAGTACTTC
cdr3_aa: CASSLVPGGRETQYF

j_call: TRBJ2-5
v_call: TRBV4-1
clone_size: few
cdr3_length: 16
d_call: TRBD1
cdr3_nt: TGCGCCAGCAGCCAAACGACAGGGTTCCGGGGAGAGACCCAGTACTTC
cdr3_aa: CASSQTTGFRGETQYF

j_call: TRBJ2-5
v_call: TRBV6-2/TRBV6-3
clone_size: -
cdr3_length: 13
d_call: -
cdr3_nt: TGTGCCAGCAGATTGACAGGAGCGGGGACCCAGTACTTC
cdr3_aa: CASRLTGAGTQYF